These T cell receptor beta chains were read from a single sample in a study of CXCR3-negative and CXCR3-positive naive CD8 T cells. TCRdb derives one entry per CDR3 protein from the 5' RACE reads, leaving out DNA. This table holds 140,000 to 150,000 distinct CDR3 sequences. Sequenced sample: naive CXCR3+ CD8+ T cells from blood. The receptors were gathered from a human donor in good health. Some clones in this sample may be carry-over from other donors' samples. Both conserved end residues are part of each CDR3.

j_call v_call cdr3_aa
TRBJ1-3 TRBV29-1 CSVGGQGGNTIYF
TRBJ2-7 TRBV28 CASSLRGIAYEQYF
TRBJ2-1 TRBV7-9 CASSWTDRTGNEQFF
TRBJ1-1 TRBV5-4 CASSPGQGVTEAFF
TRBJ2-1 TRBV7-3 CASSLGPGNEQFF
TRBJ2-5 TRBV12-3/TRBV12-4 CASSETGVMETQYF
TRBJ2-7 TRBV12-3/TRBV12-4 CASRTGLEQYF
TRBJ1-2 TRBV30 CAWSVLGYGYTF
TRBJ1-1 TRBV20-1 CSVTGTNYNTEAFF
TRBJ2-1 TRBV21-1 CASSNEETVSNEQFF
TRBJ1-1 TRBV11-2 CASRGTGRGDTEAFF
TRBJ2-2 TRBV18 CASSQDRNTGELFF
TRBJ2-4 TRBV5-5 CASSLGDSPIAKNIQYF
TRBJ2-5 TRBV15 CATSRVTAGETQYF
TRBJ2-7 TRBV29-1 CSVWTSGSASYEQYF
TRBJ2-3 TRBV6-6 CASSLPGGTTSTDTQYF
TRBJ2-1 TRBV20-1 CSARVWTGVYEQFF
TRBJ2-1 TRBV4-3 CASSQDYRLSYNEQFF
TRBJ2-5 TRBV2 CASRGDETQYF
TRBJ1-1 TRBV19 CASSKSTEAFF
TRBJ1-1 TRBV4-3 CASSQDWVNTEAFF
TRBJ1-3 TRBV12-3/TRBV12-4 CASSYAGGAGNTIYF
TRBJ1-1 TRBV6-1 CASSEWGDSNTEAFF
TRBJ1-2 TRBV7-9 CASSWALLYGYTF
TRBJ2-7 TRBV7-2 CASSPGARAYEQYF
TRBJ1-1 TRBV5-1 CASSIDRLNTEAFF
TRBJ1-6 TRBV19 CASSSDMSLNSPLHF
TRBJ2-4 TRBV12-3/TRBV12-4 CASSLRDLAKNIQYF
TRBJ2-7 TRBV6-2/TRBV6-3 CASSYSRDKSSYEQYF
TRBJ2-3 TRBV29-1 CSVRAEAGLSDTQYF
TRBJ2-1 TRBV14 CASSQGARALYNEQFF
TRBJ1-5 TRBV19 CASSQGLLSQPQHF
TRBJ2-2 TRBV9 CASSVEHTGELFF
TRBJ2-7 TRBV29-1 CSVTPRNSYEQYF
TRBJ2-3 TRBV6-6 CASSLLAASTDAQYF
TRBJ2-7 TRBV13 CASSHPTSPYEQYF
TRBJ1-1 TRBV20-1 CSATPGLMNTEAFF
TRBJ2-3 TRBV12-3/TRBV12-4 CASSLPPEGDTQYF
TRBJ2-4 TRBV20-1 CSAPRGGTGVQNIQYF
TRBJ2-5 TRBV7-6 CASTPIGRERQETQYF
TRBJ2-7 TRBV4-3 CASSRETSGGFYEQYF
TRBJ1-4 TRBV6-5 CASSYFGGSVEKLFF
TRBJ2-7 TRBV5-6 CASSPVGQGTYEQYF
TRBJ2-2 TRBV6-2/TRBV6-3 CDSSFGGPTGELFF
TRBJ1-1 TRBV7-9 CASSFTPGHMNTEAFF
TRBJ1-1 TRBV7-9 CASSWESEAFF
TRBJ2-7 TRBV5-5 CASSGAFLVDEQYF
TRBJ2-2 TRBV6-4 CASSESDQTTGELFF
TRBJ2-2 TRBV29-1 CSVLAGVSTGELFF
TRBJ2-3 TRBV7-3 CASSSGQGPADTRYF